This TCR beta chain was observed in a study of blood T cell repertoires in COVID-19. This CDR3 spans 15 amino acids. With V trimmed by 2 bases and J by 5 bases, 5 bases remained unmatched. The germline V gene has CDR1 SNHLY and CDR2 FYNNEI. The data were produced by immunoSEQ multiplex PCR, yet TCRdb's version contains in-frame clones alone and is incomplete. The sample yields approximately 290,000 clones, approximately 93% seen once. The receptor's source is a woman aged 30 to 39 with COVID-19, enrolled during active disease. The sequencing sample was made of peripheral blood. V is TRBV2 and J is TRBJ1-2, with TRBD1 matching over 10 bases. CDR3 sequence (DNA): TGTGCCAGCAGTGAATCACCGGGACAGGGGTATGGCTACACCTTC. This translates into CASSESPGQGYGYTF.